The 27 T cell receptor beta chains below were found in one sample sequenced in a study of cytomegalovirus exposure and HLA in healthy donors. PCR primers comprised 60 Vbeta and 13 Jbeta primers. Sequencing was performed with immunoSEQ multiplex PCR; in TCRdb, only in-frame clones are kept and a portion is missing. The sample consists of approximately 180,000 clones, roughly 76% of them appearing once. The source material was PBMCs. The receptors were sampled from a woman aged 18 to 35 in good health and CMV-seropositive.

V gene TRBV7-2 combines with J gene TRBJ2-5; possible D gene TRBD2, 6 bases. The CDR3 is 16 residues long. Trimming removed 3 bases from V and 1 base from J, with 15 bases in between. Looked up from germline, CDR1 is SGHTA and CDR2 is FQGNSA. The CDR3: CASSFVDYNFQETQYF. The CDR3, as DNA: TGTGCCAGCAGCTTTGTGGACTACAATTTCCAAGAGACCCAGTACTTC. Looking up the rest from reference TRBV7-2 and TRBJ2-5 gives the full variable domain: GAGVSQSPSNKVTEKGKDVELRCDPISGHTALYWYRQSLGQGLEFLIYFQGNSAPDKSGLPSDRFSAERTGGSVSTLTIQRTQQEDSAVYLCASSFVDYNFQETQYFGPGTRLLVL.

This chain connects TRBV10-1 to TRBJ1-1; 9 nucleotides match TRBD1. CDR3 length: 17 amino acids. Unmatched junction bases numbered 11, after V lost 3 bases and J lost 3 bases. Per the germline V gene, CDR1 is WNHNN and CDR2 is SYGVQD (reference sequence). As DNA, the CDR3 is TGCGCCAGCAGTGAAAGGGTCGGGACAGGGCTCGACACTGAAGCTTTCTTT. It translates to CASSERVGTGLDTEAFF.

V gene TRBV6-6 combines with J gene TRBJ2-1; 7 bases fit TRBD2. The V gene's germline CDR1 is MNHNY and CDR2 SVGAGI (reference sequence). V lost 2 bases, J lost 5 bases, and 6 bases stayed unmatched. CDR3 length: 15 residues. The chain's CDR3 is CASSYGGGMNNEQFF. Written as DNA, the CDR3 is TGTGCCAGCAGTTACGGGGGGGGTATGAACAATGAGCAGTTCTTC.

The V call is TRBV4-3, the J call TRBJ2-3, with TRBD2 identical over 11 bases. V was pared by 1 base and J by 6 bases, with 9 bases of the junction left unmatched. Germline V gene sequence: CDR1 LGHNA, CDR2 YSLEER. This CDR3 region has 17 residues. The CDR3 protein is CASSQGIGVAGGDTQYF. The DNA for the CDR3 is TGCGCCAGCAGCCAAGGGATAGGGGTAGCGGGGGGGGATACGCAGTATTTT.

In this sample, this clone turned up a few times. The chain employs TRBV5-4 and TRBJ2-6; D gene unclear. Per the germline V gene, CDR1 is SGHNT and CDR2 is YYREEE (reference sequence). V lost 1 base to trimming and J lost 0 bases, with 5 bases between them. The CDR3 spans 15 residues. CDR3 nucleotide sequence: TGTGCCAGCAGCTTGTCCCACTCTGGGGCCAACGTCCTGACTTTC. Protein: CASSLSHSGANVLTF.

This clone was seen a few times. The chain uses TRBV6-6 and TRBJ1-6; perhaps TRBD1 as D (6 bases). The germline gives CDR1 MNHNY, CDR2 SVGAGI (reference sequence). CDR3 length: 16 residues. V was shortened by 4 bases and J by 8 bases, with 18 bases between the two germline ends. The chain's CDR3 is CASSWDPGASDSPLHF. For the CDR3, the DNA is TGTGCCAGCAGTTGGGACCCAGGGGCTTCGGATTCACCCCTCCACTTT.

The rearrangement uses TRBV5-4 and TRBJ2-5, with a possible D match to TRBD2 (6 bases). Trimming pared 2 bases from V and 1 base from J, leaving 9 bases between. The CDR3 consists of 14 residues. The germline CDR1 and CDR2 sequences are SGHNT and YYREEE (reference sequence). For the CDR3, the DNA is TGTGCCAGCAGCTTTTTGGAGGGCCAAGAGACCCAGTACTTC. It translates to CASSFLEGQETQYF.

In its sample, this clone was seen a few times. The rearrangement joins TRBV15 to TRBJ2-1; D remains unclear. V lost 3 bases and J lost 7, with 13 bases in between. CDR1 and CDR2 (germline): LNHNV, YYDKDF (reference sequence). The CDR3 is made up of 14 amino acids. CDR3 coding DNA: TGTGCCACCAGCAGGAGAACTGGTCAAAATGAGCAGTTCTTC. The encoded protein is CATSRRTGQNEQFF.

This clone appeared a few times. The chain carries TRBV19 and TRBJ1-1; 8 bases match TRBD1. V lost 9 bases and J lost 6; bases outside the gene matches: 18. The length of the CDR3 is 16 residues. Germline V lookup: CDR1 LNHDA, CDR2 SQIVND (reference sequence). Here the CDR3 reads CASRDPWAGGIAEAFF. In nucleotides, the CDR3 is TGTGCCAGCCGAGACCCTTGGGCAGGGGGCATCGCTGAAGCTTTCTTT.

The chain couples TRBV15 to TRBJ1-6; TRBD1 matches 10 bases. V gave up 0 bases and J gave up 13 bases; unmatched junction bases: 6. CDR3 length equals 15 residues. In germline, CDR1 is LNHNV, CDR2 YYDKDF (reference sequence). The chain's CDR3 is CATSRDSGQGNPLHF. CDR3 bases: TGTGCCACCAGCAGAGATTCGGGACAGGGGAACCCCCTCCACTTT.

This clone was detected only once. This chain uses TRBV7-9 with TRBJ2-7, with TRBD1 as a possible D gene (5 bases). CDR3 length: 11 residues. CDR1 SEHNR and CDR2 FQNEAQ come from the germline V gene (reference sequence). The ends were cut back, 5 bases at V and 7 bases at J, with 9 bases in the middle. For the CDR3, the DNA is TGTGCCAGCAGCCCCAAGGGGGAGCAGTACTTC. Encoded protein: CASSPKGEQYF.

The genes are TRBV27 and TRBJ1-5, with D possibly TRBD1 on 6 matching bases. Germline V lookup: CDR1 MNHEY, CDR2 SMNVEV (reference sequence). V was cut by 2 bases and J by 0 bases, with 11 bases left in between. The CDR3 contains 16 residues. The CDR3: CASSLGGYYSNQPQHF. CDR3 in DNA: TGTGCCAGCAGTTTAGGGGGCTACTATAGCAATCAGCCCCAGCATTTT.

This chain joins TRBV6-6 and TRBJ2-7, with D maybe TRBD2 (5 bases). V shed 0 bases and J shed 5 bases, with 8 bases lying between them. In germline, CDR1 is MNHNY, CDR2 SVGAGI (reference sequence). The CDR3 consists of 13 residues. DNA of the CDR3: TGTGCCAGCAGTTACTCGAACGGGGACGAGCAGTACTTC. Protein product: CASSYSNGDEQYF.

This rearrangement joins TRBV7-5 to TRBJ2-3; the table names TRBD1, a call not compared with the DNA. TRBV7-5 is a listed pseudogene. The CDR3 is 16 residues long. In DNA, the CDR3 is TGTGTCAGAAGTTTTGGACAGCGTTCTAGCACAGATACGCAGTATTTT. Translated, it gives CVRSFGQRSSTDTQYF.

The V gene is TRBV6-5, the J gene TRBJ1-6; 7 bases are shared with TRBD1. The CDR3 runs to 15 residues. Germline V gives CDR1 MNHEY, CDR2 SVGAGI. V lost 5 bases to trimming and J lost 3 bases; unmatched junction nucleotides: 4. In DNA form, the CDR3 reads TGTGCCAGCAGTCCCCCAGGGGGCTATAATTCACCCCTCCACTTT. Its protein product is CASSPPGGYNSPLHF.

The CDR3 is CASSQDLGGTGFSGGNTEAFF. Written as DNA, the CDR3 is TGCGCCAGCAGCCAAGATCTAGGCGGGACAGGGTTTTCCGGTGGGAACACTGAAGCTTTCTTT. This sequence joins TRBV4-3 and TRBJ1-1; 9 bases agree with TRBD1. Germline V gene lookup returns CDR1 LGHNA and CDR2 YSLEER. The CDR3 covers 21 residues. After removal of 0 bases from V and 1 base from J, the junction contained 18 bases not matched to a gene.

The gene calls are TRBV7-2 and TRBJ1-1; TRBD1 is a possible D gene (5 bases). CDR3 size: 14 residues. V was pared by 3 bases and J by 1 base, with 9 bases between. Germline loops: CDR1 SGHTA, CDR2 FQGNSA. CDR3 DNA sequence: TGTGCCAGCAGCTTGGGGGGGAGGAACACTGAAGCTTTCTTT. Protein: CASSLGGRNTEAFF.

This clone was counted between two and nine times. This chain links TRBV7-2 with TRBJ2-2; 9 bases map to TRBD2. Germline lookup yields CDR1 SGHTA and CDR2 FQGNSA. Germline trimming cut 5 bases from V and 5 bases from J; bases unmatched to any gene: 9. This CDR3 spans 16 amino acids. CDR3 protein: CASSPAGGPGTGELFF. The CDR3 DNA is TGTGCCAGCAGCCCCGCGGGGGGGCCGGGGACCGGGGAGCTGTTTTTT.

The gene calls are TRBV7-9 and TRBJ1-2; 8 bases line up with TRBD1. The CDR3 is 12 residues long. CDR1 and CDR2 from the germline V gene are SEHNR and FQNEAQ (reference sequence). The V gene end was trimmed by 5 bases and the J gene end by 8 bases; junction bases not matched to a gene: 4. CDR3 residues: CASSRTGNGYTF. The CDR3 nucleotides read TGTGCCAGCAGCCGGACAGGGAACGGCTACACCTTC. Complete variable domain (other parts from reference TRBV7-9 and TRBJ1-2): DTGVSQNPRHKITKRGQNVTFRCDPISEHNRLYWYRQTLGQGPEFLTYFQNEAQLEKSRLLSDRFSAERPKGSFSTLEIQRTEQGDSAMYLCASSRTGNGYTFGSGTRLTVV.

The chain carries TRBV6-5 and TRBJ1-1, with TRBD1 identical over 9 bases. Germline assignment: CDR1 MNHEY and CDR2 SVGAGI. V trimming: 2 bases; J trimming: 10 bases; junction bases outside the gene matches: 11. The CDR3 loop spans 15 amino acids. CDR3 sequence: CASSYPGGQGQRAFF. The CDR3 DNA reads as TGTGCCAGCAGTTACCCGGGGGGACAGGGTCAACGAGCTTTCTTT.

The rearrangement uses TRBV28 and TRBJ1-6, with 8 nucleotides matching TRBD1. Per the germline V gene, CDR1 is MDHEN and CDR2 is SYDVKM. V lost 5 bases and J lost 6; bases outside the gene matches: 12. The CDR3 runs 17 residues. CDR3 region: CASSTSTGALINSPLHF. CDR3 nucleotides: TGTGCCAGCAGTACCTCGACAGGGGCCCTTATTAATTCACCCCTCCACTTT.

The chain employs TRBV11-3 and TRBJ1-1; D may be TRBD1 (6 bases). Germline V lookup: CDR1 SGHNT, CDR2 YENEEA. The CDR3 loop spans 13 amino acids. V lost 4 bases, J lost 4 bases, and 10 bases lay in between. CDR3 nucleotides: TGTGCCAGCAGCTCGAACAGGGTCACTGAAGCTTTCTTT. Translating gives CASSSNRVTEAFF.

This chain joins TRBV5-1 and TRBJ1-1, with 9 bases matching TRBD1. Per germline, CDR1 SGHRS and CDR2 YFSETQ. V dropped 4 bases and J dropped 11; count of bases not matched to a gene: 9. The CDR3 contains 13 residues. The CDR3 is CASSGQGRRDAFF. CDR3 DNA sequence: TGCGCCAGCAGCGGACAGGGGCGTCGGGACGCTTTCTTT.

Here the CDR3 DNA reads TGTGCCAGTAGTATTACCCCGGGACTAGCGGGGGTCTACGAGCAGTACTTC. This encodes CASSITPGLAGVYEQYF. The gene calls are TRBV19 and TRBJ2-7; 14 bases fit TRBD2. The CDR3 consists of 17 residues. The V segment lost 3 bases and the J segment 3 bases; nucleotides outside the gene matches: 7. Germline V gene sequence: CDR1 LNHDA, CDR2 SQIVND (reference sequence).

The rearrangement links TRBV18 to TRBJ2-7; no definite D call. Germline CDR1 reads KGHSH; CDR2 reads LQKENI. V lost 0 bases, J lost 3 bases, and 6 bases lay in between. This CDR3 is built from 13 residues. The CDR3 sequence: CASSPPTGYEQYF. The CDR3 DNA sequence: TGTGCCAGCTCACCACCGACGGGCTACGAGCAGTACTTC.

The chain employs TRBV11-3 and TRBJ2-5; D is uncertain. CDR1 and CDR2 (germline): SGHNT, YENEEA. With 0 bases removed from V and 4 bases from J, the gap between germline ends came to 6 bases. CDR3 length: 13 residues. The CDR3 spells CASSLDSGETQYF. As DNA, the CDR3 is TGTGCCAGCAGCTTAGATTCGGGAGAGACCCAGTACTTC.

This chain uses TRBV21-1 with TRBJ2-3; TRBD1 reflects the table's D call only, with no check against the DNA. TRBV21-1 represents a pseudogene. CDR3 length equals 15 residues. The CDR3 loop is CASSKVQGNADTQYF. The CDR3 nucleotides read TGTGCCAGCAGCAAAGTCCAGGGTAACGCAGATACGCAGTATTTT.